This record concerns one TCR beta chain sequence. This clonotype was seen a few times. This clone's antigen is unknown. No base quality information exists; no much larger clone differs at one position. Ficoll-Paque density gradient centrifugation was used to isolate PBMCs. This sample is drawn from a study of T-cell memory formation after mild COVID-19 (dated by TCRdb to the early 2020s). With regard to the full study: TCR sequence clusters from the two donors were found to be largely donor specific. In a couple of donors, T-cell clones that expanded and contracted after mild COVID-19 were tracked by sequencing TCRalpha and TCRbeta repertoires over time. The cohort comprised two young, previously healthy adult volunteers, one female and one male. On the study overall, not on this receptor specifically: Some responding clones were found in pre-infection memory, which suggests that pre-existing cross-reactive memory T cells took part in the SARS-CoV-2 response. Clones that contracted from day 15 to 85 showed balanced CD4/CD8 phenotypes, whereas a second wave of clones that expanded from day 15 to 37 leaned towards CD4+. Only two mild cases were covered in the study, and larger cohorts including severe cases with pre-infection samples were considered necessary. Contracting CD4+ clones turned up mainly in the CM and EM memory subsets, whereas EMRA was where CD8+ clones were enriched. The second-wave clones that peaked on day 37 were not confirmed to be SARS-CoV-2 specific.

After removal of 6 bases from V and 5 bases from J, the junction retains 10 bases not matched to a gene. The CDR3 contains 14 residues, cysteine and phenylalanine counted. The CDR3 DNA has 42 bases and is translated from base 1. CDR1 SQVTM and CDR2 ANQGSEA are derived from the germline V gene. For sequencing, an Illumina NovaSeq 6000 was employed. cDNA libraries for TCRalpha and TCRbeta were prepared by 5'RACE using constant-segment primers, with sample barcodes and unique molecular identifiers added. Trizol reagent was used to extract RNA from every sample. The libraries were amplified in two PCR steps, and the second step added a second sample barcode and Illumina TruSeq adapters. Sequencing of the libraries was done on an Illumina NovaSeq, producing 2 x 150 bp paired-end reads. Under the source paper's analysis protocol: With migec v1.2.7, reads were demultiplexed and then collapsed into UMI-guided consensus sequences. Using mixcr v2.1.11, UMI consensuses were aligned to TRA and TRB V and J templates and then assembled into clonotypes. Expanded or contracted clonotypes were those called significant by both edgeR and NoisET, with noise models trained on biological replicates. For edgeR calls, the thresholds were a false discovery rate-adjusted p below 0.01 and a log2 fold-change of 1. As an exploratory analysis of dynamics, max-normalized trajectories of the 1000 most abundant clonotypes were examined by PCA with hierarchical clustering. The CD4 or CD8 phenotype of responding clones was assigned using the separately sequenced CD4+ and CD8+ repertoires. TCRdb applied fastp at Q25 and MiXCR to the public reads, then kept only in-frame beta chains. Under each unique CDR3 protein, matching rows form one entry showing the most common genes and DNA. Here the V and J calls rest on TCRdb's processing, not on the authors' analysis. The sample includes fewer than 650,000 distinct CDR3 sequences, with about 22% observed a single time. The ten largest clones take up approximately 8.4% of the sample.

The sequencing input was PBMCs or a T cell subset sorted from them (not recorded which). The clonotype comes from an adult woman who had mild COVID-19 (a few samples of this study predate the infection). The sample titles of this study are shuffled in the database, so cell type and time point are left out; the donor was told from shared clones. The rearrangement joined TRBV29-1 to TRBJ2-7, with 10 bases in between that match TRBD1. The CDR3 in this case is CSVGYGTGADEQYF. Read as DNA, the sequence is TGCAGCGTCGGCTATGGGACAGGGGCCGACGAGCAGTACTTC.